A selection of T cell receptor beta chains follows, all from one sample in a study of cytomegalovirus exposure and HLA in healthy donors. Repertoires were generated with immunoSEQ multiplex PCR, while TCRdb's copy carries only in-frame clones and drops some. The sample holds approximately 110,000 clones, roughly 73% seen once. Input material: PBMCs. These receptors originate from a woman in her thirties in good health and CMV-seronegative. CDR3s include the opening cysteine and the closing phenylalanine or tryptophan. The D gene is left open where the match is weak. Not every row has a clone size; where given, it reads once, few, many or a size class.

d_call,v_call,clone_size,j_call,cdr3_aa,cdr3_nt
TRBD1,TRBV6-5,.,TRBJ1-4,CASSSRPGTDEKLFF,TGTGCCAGCAGTTCTAGGCCTGGGACAGATGAAAAACTGTTTTTT
.,TRBV19,.,TRBJ2-1,CASSASYWYNEQFF,TGTGCCAGTAGTGCTAGCTACTGGTACAATGAGCAGTTCTTC
.,TRBV9,.,TRBJ1-1,CASSAQEGNTEAFF,TGTGCCAGCAGCGCCCAGGAAGGAAACACTGAAGCTTTCTTT
TRBD1,TRBV6-6,.,TRBJ2-3,CASSYGTGSTDTQYF,TGTGCCAGCAGCTACGGGACAGGGAGTACAGATACGCAGTATTTT
.,TRBV15,.,TRBJ1-6,CATSRGVYNSPLHF,TGTGCCACCAGCAGGGGAGTCTATAATTCACCCCTCCACTTT
.,TRBV7-2,.,TRBJ1-2,CASSLDPAGYGYTF,TGTGCCAGCAGCTTAGATCCCGCAGGCTATGGCTACACCTTC
.,TRBV5-6,once,TRBJ1-1,CASSFSSEAFF,TGTGCCAGCAGCTTTAGCTCTGAAGCTTTCTTT
TRBD1,TRBV10-3,once,TRBJ1-5,CAIGGQGNANSNQPQHF,TGTGCCATCGGGGGACAGGGGAATGCTAATAGCAATCAGCCCCAGCATTTT
.,TRBV19,.,TRBJ1-1,CASSMVGSGAFF,TGTGCCAGTAGTATGGTCGGCTCCGGGGCTTTCTTT
.,TRBV11-3,.,TRBJ1-1,CASSLGQAEAFF,TGTGCCAGCAGCTTGGGTCAGGCTGAAGCTTTCTTT
.,TRBV6-5,.,TRBJ2-7,CASSPTHSYEQYF,TGTGCCAGCAGCCCAACACATTCCTACGAGCAGTACTTC
.,TRBV14,.,TRBJ2-7,CASSSLDSKLPYEQYF,TGTGCCAGCAGCTCCCTAGACTCCAAGCTACCCTACGAGCAGTACTTC
TRBD2,TRBV6-1,.,TRBJ2-3,CASSEAGGPSDTQYF,TGTGCCAGCAGTGAAGCGGGAGGGCCCTCAGATACGCAGTATTTT
.,TRBV15,few,TRBJ1-2,CATSRGAGESYGYTF,TGTGCCACCAGCAGAGGGGCAGGGGAAAGTTATGGCTACACCTTC
TRBD1,TRBV11-2,.,TRBJ2-7,CASSSVRGGQGSYEQYF,TGTGCCAGCAGCTCGGTTCGTGGGGGACAGGGCTCCTACGAGCAGTACTTC
.,TRBV4-2,.,TRBJ2-2,CASSQEVGRTGELFF,TGTGCCAGCAGCCAAGAGGTGGGGCGCACCGGGGAGCTGTTTTTT
TRBD2,TRBV7-9,.,TRBJ2-1,CASPSSSGGGYEQFF,TGTGCCAGTCCCTCGAGTAGCGGGGGCGGTTATGAGCAGTTCTTC
TRBD2,TRBV15,.,TRBJ2-1,CATSRGGSEVSEQFF,TGTGCCACCAGCAGGGGCGGGAGTGAGGTTTCCGAGCAGTTCTTC
.,TRBV5-4,.,TRBJ1-2,CASSPDSLYGYTF,TGTGCCAGCAGCCCGGACAGTCTCTATGGCTACACCTTC
.,TRBV6-5,.,TRBJ1-1,CASWRALSTEAFF,TGTGCCAGCTGGCGGGCTTTGAGCACTGAAGCTTTCTTT
.,TRBV30,few,TRBJ1-5,CAWNGGSEPYQPQHF,TGTGCCTGGAACGGGGGTTCCGAACCCTATCAGCCCCAGCATTTT
.,TRBV28,.,TRBJ2-6,CASSLLGSSGANVLTF,TGTGCCAGCAGTTTATTGGGCAGCTCTGGGGCCAACGTCCTGACTTTC